This entry lists 2 T cell receptor beta chains sequenced from one sample in a study of early T cells in non-severe SARS-CoV-2 infection (dated by TCRdb to 2020 to 2023). The library came from 5' RACE. The sequencing machine was a NextSeq 500. TCRdb's own reprocessing of the public reads used fastp at Q25 and MiXCR and kept productive beta chains. All rows with the same CDR3 protein become a single entry with the most common DNA and genes. For this sample there are some 71,000 distinct CDR3 sequences; roughly an eighth appear just once. Of the sample, over 13% falls within the top ten clones. Material: whole blood. The receptors derive from an adult who was a healthcare worker with PCR-confirmed SARS-CoV-2 infection or an uninfected control (not recorded which).

This clonotype was found a few times. This chain links TRBV29-1 with TRBJ2-7; D is perhaps TRBD2 (7 bases). Germline CDR1 is SQVTM and CDR2 is ANQGSEA. Trimming pared 6 bases from V and 5 bases from J, leaving 11 bases between. The CDR3 runs 11 residues. DNA of the CDR3: TGCAGCGTAAGAGGGGGGGACGAGCAGTACTTC. Protein: CSVRGGDEQYF.

This clonotype was seen repeatedly, ten times or more. The V gene is TRBV18, the J gene TRBJ1-2; D uncertain. The CDR3 extends over 13 amino acids. CDR1 and CDR2 from the germline V gene are KGHSH and LQKENI. The V end was cut by 4 bases, the J end by 8 bases, with 14 bases between. The CDR3 protein is CASSRGGLNGYTF. The DNA for the CDR3 is TGTGCCAGCTCACGTGGAGGTTTAAACGGCTACACCTTC. The whole variable domain, remainder taken from reference TRBV18 and TRBJ1-2, is NAGVMQNPRHLVRRRGQEARLRCSPMKGHSHVYWYRQLPEEGLKFMVYLQKENIIDESGMPKERFSAEFPKEGPSILRIQQVVRGDSAAYFCASSRGGLNGYTFGSGTRLTVV.